A single T cell receptor beta chain is shown here with its context. What it binds is unknown. Libraries were prepared by immunoSEQ multiplex PCR; TCRdb keeps only in-frame clonotypes and omits some of them. The sample carries 75,000 or so clones, 85% to 95% recorded once. Per the germline V gene, CDR1 is SGHRS and CDR2 is YFSETQ. CDR3 length: 14 residues. V lost 1 base to trimming and J lost 3 bases, with 7 bases between them. The data are from a study of T cell responses to AZD1222 COVID-19 vaccine. Whole-study findings and limits: The CD4 TCRs associated with vaccination extended across spike and predominated at 160-218 and 743-854.

The chain recombines TRBV5-1 with TRBJ1-4; D is unclear. The sample here was peripheral blood, taken 28 days after the second AZD1222 dose. This TCR was sampled from an adult who received the AZD1222 COVID-19 vaccine. CDR3 DNA sequence: TGCGCCAGCAGCTTGAAGGGATCTAATGAAAAACTGTTTTTT. Protein sequence: CASSLKGSNEKLFF.